This T cell receptor (beta chain) was recorded in a study of CD8+CD57+ T cells in acquired aplastic anemia. Study-level points and caveats: The same twenty-nine CD8+ CDR3 sequences occurred in patients and in controls. Patients showed no significant difference from controls in CD8+ Simpson's diversity.

Genomic DNA served as template for TCR beta VDJ and CDR3 profiling. TCRdb re-analysed the reads in MiXCR, keeping a single row per CDR3 protein. The sample consists of roughly 250,000 distinct CDR3 sequences, 82% of them appearing once. Looked up from germline, CDR1 is SGHVS and CDR2 is FNYEAQ. The length of the CDR3 is 15 residues. V was clipped by 5 bases and J by 0 bases, with 12 bases between them. Patients who underwent sequencing had shown CD8+CD57+ cell expansion by flow cytometry. The blood sampling took place in patients who had so far received no therapy. With respect to this clonotype: What it recognizes is unknown.

This TCR derives from a human donor with aplastic anemia. This rearrangement joins TRBV7-6 to TRBJ2-3; D gene ambiguous. Sequenced input: sorted CD4+, CD8+, or CD8+CD57+ T cells (not recorded which) from PBMCs. For the CDR3, the DNA is TGTGCCAGCAGCCCGGCCAGTGGAAGCACAGATACGCAGTATTTT. Its translation: CASSPASGSTDTQYF.